This T cell receptor (beta chain) is drawn from a study of T cell repertoires in cytomegalovirus infection. Study in general: Signatures in public TCR beta sequences pointed to both CMV infection and matching HLA type. Study results and limitations: Cumulative public TCR beta family frequency identified carriers of CMV plus the relevant HLA.

As regards this clonotype: Its antigen is not known. The junction departs from germline at one end; a sequencing error may be responsible.

Via MiXCR, TCRdb re-called the reads, giving one row per CDR3 protein. The sample consists of 630,000 or so distinct CDR3 sequences, roughly 24% of them appearing once. Germline V gene lookup returns CDR1 SGHTA and CDR2 FQGNSA. This CDR3 contains 15 residues. The sequence was obtained from a human donor in good health (CMV status not recorded). Some clones in this sample may be carry-over from other donors' samples. The sample taken for sequencing was CD8+ T cells from PBMCs. This rearrangement joins TRBV7-2 to TRBJ2-5, with D uncertain. Here the CDR3 reads CVSSLAGRVVETQYF. In DNA, the CDR3 is TGTGTCAGCAGCTTAGCAGGCAGAGTCGTTGAGACCCAGTACTTC.